This T cell receptor beta chain was observed in a study of spatial heterogeneity in lung cancer. As for the study in general: A consistent excess of beta-chain over alpha-chain sequences was detected. More than 8.5 raw reads, on average, carried each unique TCR and UMI combination.

Of note for this clonotype: Its antigen remains unidentified.

Study conclusions and caveats: Blood carried ubiquitous expanded tumor TCRs more at resection than follow-up.

Unique molecular identifiers, one per molecule, were present on every TCR cDNA molecule. TCRdb used MiXCR to reprocess the 5' RACE reads, holding one entry per CDR3 protein. The sample lists approximately 92,000 distinct CDR3 sequences, around 12% occurring once. Time point denoted: sample taken at primary tumor resection. The study sequenced unsorted whole RNA from tumor, nontumor lung or frozen PBMC. The CDR3 sequence is 15 residues long. Germline CDR1 reads SGHTA; CDR2 reads FQGNSA. Trimming took 1 base from V and 0 from J, leaving 7 bases between them. The chain joins TRBV7-2 to TRBJ1-5, with a tentative D call TRBD1 (6 bases). Sequences were derived from PBMCs, sampled at surgery. The sequence came from a male donor with early-stage non-small cell lung cancer. The CDR3 is CASSLGTVSNQPQHF. The CDR3 coding sequence is TGTGCCAGCAGCTTAGGGACAGTTAGCAATCAGCCCCAGCATTTT.